This paragraph reports one T cell receptor beta chain. This specimen comes from a study of blood T cell repertoires in COVID-19. Background on the study: Samples of COVID-19 (acute and convalescent) were obtained from the United States, Italy and Spain.

The CDR3 spans 15 residues. The germline CDR1 and CDR2 sequences are MDHEN and SYDVKM. Losses at the gene ends were 7 bases for V and 7 bases for J; bases not matched to a gene: 10. Assay used: immunoSEQ multiplex PCR; TCRdb lists only in-frame clones, some missing. The sample holds about 200,000 clones, approximately 85% seen once. Sequencing was done on a sample of peripheral blood. The source is an elderly woman with COVID-19, enrolled during active disease. The chain joins TRBV28 to TRBJ2-7, with TRBD2 identical over 13 bases. The CDR3 loop reads CASNLGTSGMGEQYF. In DNA form, the CDR3 reads TGTGCCAGCAACCTGGGGACTAGCGGGATGGGGGAGCAGTACTTC. The complete variable domain, with remaining parts taken from reference TRBV28 and TRBJ2-7, reads DVKVTQSSRYLVKRTGEKVFLECVQDMDHENMFWYRQDPGLGLRLIYFSYDVKMKEKGDIPEGYSVSREKKERFSLILESASTNQTSMYLCASNLGTSGMGEQYFGPGTRLTVT.